The rows below give T cell receptor beta chains drawn from one sample of a study of response to subunit inactivated influenza vaccine. TCRdb itself ran the RT-PCR reads through MiXCR, one entry per CDR3 protein. The sample consists of about 570,000 distinct CDR3 sequences, approximately 11% of them appearing once. The same sample was also studied in work on T cells expressing NK-cell markers.

This specimen consisted of PBMCs from blood, obtained on the day of vaccination. These receptors all come from a man aged 50 to 60 who received an inactivated influenza vaccine. Both conserved end residues are trimmed from each CDR3. The order of the fields is V gene, clone size, J gene, CDR3 protein. Some rows have no size entry. The others give once, few or many, or a class for an expanded clone.

v_gene: TRBV7-8; abundance: few; j_gene: TRBJ2-2; CDR3aa: ASSPSGSRSAGELF
v_gene: TRBV20-1; abundance: few; j_gene: TRBJ1-3; CDR3aa: SARDLQGGGNTIY
v_gene: TRBV6-1; abundance: many; j_gene: TRBJ2-1; CDR3aa: ASSRNGASGGYNEQF
v_gene: TRBV6-1; abundance: -; j_gene: TRBJ2-2; CDR3aa: ASRPGLTGELF
v_gene: TRBV7-6; abundance: -; j_gene: TRBJ2-7; CDR3aa: ASSLERLSEEQY
v_gene: TRBV7-8; abundance: -; j_gene: TRBJ1-2; CDR3aa: ASSLAGGGANYGYT
v_gene: TRBV20-1; abundance: few; j_gene: TRBJ1-6; CDR3aa: SARGTDSSPLH
v_gene: TRBV12-3/TRBV12-4; abundance: -; j_gene: TRBJ2-2; CDR3aa: ASIGQNTGELF
v_gene: TRBV4-2; abundance: few; j_gene: TRBJ2-1; CDR3aa: ASSVSGGALNEQF
v_gene: TRBV11-2; abundance: few; j_gene: TRBJ2-1; CDR3aa: ASSLYQREQF
v_gene: TRBV19; abundance: many; j_gene: TRBJ2-7; CDR3aa: ASRKTAGTSGSKQY
v_gene: TRBV7-2; abundance: many; j_gene: TRBJ2-3; CDR3aa: ASSPWTSSDTQY
v_gene: TRBV3-1; abundance: -; j_gene: TRBJ2-7; CDR3aa: ASASDYEQY
v_gene: TRBV15; abundance: few; j_gene: TRBJ1-1; CDR3aa: ATSRATGPEAF
v_gene: TRBV6-1; abundance: many; j_gene: TRBJ2-7; CDR3aa: ASKDRGRGEQY
v_gene: TRBV6-2/TRBV6-3; abundance: few; j_gene: TRBJ2-5; CDR3aa: ASSYTSGGRLQETQY
v_gene: TRBV5-1; abundance: few; j_gene: TRBJ2-7; CDR3aa: ASSFSSGNYEQY
v_gene: TRBV29-1; abundance: many; j_gene: TRBJ2-5; CDR3aa: SVEGQGGETQY
v_gene: TRBV5-1; abundance: -; j_gene: TRBJ2-3; CDR3aa: ASEDGAFDTQY
v_gene: TRBV12-3/TRBV12-4; abundance: few; j_gene: TRBJ2-5; CDR3aa: ASSPGGHLFQETQY
v_gene: TRBV20-1; abundance: -; j_gene: TRBJ2-2; CDR3aa: SAPRPAVKELF
v_gene: TRBV10-3; abundance: few; j_gene: TRBJ2-3; CDR3aa: AIGEGDTQY
v_gene: TRBV18; abundance: many; j_gene: TRBJ2-1; CDR3aa: ASSPRNNEQF
v_gene: TRBV20-1; abundance: few; j_gene: TRBJ2-5; CDR3aa: SAITGGQETQY
v_gene: TRBV9; abundance: few; j_gene: TRBJ2-1; CDR3aa: ASSVVGAPYNEQF
v_gene: TRBV5-1; abundance: few; j_gene: TRBJ1-4; CDR3aa: ASSLPSNEKLF
v_gene: TRBV5-5; abundance: -; j_gene: TRBJ2-2; CDR3aa: ASSSRQTLAGELF
v_gene: TRBV5-1; abundance: few; j_gene: TRBJ2-3; CDR3aa: ASSFGRGRGATTDTQY
v_gene: TRBV5-1; abundance: many; j_gene: TRBJ2-7; CDR3aa: ASSLGGSTSYEQY
v_gene: TRBV12-3/TRBV12-4; abundance: few; j_gene: TRBJ2-7; CDR3aa: ASSLVPGLYEQY
v_gene: TRBV18; abundance: many; j_gene: TRBJ1-4; CDR3aa: ASSHRLNEKLF
v_gene: TRBV7-9; abundance: many; j_gene: TRBJ2-5; CDR3aa: ASSFPVETQY
v_gene: TRBV25-1; abundance: many; j_gene: TRBJ2-2; CDR3aa: ASSEQGYTGELF
v_gene: TRBV14; abundance: many; j_gene: TRBJ2-1; CDR3aa: ASSHFGHSANEQF
v_gene: TRBV12-3/TRBV12-4; abundance: many; j_gene: TRBJ2-6; CDR3aa: ASSSGPGANVLT
v_gene: TRBV5-1; abundance: -; j_gene: TRBJ2-7; CDR3aa: ASSTTGTAYEQY
v_gene: TRBV7-9; abundance: few; j_gene: TRBJ1-5; CDR3aa: ASRLETGDMQPQH
v_gene: TRBV28; abundance: few; j_gene: TRBJ2-5; CDR3aa: ASSFQVPRETQY
v_gene: TRBV2; abundance: few; j_gene: TRBJ2-7; CDR3aa: ASPSRAGSAYEQY
v_gene: TRBV10-3; abundance: few; j_gene: TRBJ2-1; CDR3aa: AISGGPEQF